Described below is a single T cell receptor (beta chain) sequence and its context. Generated by immunoSEQ multiplex PCR, the TCRdb table keeps only in-frame clones and is missing some. The top ten clones hold over 9.5% of a sample with tens of thousands of clones, 84% of them seen once. The source of the sample is a study of blood T cell repertoires in COVID-19. Per the germline V gene, CDR1 is MNHEY and CDR2 is SVGAGI. The ends lost 7 bases at V and 0 bases at J; junction bases unmatched: 6. The CDR3 runs to 14 residues. The receptor comes from a human donor in a cohort sampled during active COVID-19. This sequence joins TRBV6-5 and TRBJ2-7; 7 bases fit TRBD1. The sample was peripheral blood. CDR3 sequence (DNA): TGTGCCAGCACCTGGGGGACAGTCTCCTACGAGCAGTACTTC. Translation: CASTWGTVSYEQYF.